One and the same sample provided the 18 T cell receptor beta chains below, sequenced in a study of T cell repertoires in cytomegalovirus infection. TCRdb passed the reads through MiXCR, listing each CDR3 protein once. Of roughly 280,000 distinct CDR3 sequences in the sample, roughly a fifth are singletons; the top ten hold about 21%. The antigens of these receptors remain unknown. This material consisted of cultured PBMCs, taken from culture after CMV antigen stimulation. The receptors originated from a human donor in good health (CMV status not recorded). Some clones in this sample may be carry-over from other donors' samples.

CDR3 in amino acids: CASSQERGDQETQYF. The CDR3 DNA is TGCGCCAGCAGCCAAGAAAGGGGGGACCAAGAGACCCAGTACTTC. The rearrangement uses TRBV4-1 and TRBJ2-5, with D perhaps TRBD1 or TRBD2 (6 bases each). The germline V and J ends were trimmed by 0 bases and 0 bases, with 8 bases remaining between them. Germline CDR1 and CDR2: MGHRA and YSYEKL. The CDR3 loop spans 15 amino acids.

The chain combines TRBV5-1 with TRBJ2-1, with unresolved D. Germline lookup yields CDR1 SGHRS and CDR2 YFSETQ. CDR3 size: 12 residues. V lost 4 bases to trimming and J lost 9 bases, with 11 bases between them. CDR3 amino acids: CASSPQIGEQFF. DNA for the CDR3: TGCGCCAGCAGCCCCCAGATTGGTGAGCAGTTCTTC.

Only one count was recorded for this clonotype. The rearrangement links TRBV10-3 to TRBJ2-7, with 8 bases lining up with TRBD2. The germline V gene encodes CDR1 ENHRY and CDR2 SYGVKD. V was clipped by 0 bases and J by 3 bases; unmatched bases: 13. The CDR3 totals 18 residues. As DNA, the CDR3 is TGTGCCATCAGTGAGTCCGGGAGGGGGATCGGCAACTACTACGAGCAGTACTTC. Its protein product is CAISESGRGIGNYYEQYF.

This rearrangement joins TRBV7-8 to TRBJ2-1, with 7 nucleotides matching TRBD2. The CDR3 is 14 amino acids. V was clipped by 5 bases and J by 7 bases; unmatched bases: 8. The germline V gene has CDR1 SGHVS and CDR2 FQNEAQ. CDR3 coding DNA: TGTGCCAGCAGCCGGAGGGAGGGAGATAATGAGCAGTTCTTC. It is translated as CASSRREGDNEQFF.

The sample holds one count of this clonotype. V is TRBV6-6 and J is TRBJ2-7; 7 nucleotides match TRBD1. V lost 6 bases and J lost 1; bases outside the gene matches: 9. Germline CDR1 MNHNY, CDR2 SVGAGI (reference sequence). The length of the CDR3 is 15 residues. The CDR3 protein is CASRAGGGSSYEQYF. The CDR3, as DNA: TGTGCCAGCAGAGCAGGGGGTGGGAGTTCCTACGAGCAGTACTTC.

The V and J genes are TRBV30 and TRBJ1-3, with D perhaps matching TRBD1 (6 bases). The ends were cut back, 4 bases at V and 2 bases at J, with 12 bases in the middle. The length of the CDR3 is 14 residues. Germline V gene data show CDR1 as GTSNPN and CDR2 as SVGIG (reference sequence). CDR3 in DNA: TGTGCCTGGATTTCTTCAGGGGCTGGAAACACCATATATTTT. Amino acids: CAWISSGAGNTIYF.

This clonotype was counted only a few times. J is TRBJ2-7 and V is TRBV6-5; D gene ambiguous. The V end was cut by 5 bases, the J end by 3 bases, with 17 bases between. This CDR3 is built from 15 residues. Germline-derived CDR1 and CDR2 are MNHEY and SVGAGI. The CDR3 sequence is CASSPYPDEGYEQYF. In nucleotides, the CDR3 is TGTGCCAGCAGTCCCTACCCGGACGAAGGCTACGAGCAGTACTTC.

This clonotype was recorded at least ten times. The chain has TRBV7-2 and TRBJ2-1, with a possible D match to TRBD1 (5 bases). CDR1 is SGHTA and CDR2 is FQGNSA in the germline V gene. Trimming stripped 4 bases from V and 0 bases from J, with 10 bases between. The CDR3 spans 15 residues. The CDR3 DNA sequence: TGTGCCAGCAGCTACAGGACGGGCTCCTACAATGAGCAGTTCTTC. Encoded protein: CASSYRTGSYNEQFF.

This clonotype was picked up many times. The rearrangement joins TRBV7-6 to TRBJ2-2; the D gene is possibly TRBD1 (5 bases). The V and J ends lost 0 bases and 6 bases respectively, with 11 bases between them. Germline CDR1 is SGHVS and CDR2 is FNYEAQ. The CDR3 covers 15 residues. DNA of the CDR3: TGTGCCAGCAGCTTAGCGAGCAGGGATGCCGGGGAGCTGTTTTTT. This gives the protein CASSLASRDAGELFF.

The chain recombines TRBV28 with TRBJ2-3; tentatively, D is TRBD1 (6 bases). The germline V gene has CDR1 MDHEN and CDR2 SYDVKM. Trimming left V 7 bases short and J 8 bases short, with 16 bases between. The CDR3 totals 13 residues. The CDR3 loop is CASTTGLPGTQYF. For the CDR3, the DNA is TGTGCCAGCACCACAGGGCTTCCAGGTACGCAGTATTTT.

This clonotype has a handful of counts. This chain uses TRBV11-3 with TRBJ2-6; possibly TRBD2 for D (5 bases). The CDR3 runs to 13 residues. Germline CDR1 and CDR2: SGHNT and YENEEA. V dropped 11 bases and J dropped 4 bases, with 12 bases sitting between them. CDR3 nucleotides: TGTGCCGGACGGAGGTCCGGGGCCAACGTCCTGACTTTC. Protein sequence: CAGRRSGANVLTF.

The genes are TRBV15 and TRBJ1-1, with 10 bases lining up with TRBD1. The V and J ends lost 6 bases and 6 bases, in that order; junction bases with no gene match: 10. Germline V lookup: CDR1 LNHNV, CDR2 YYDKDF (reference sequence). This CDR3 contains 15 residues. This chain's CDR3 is CATSRDRGSIAEAFF. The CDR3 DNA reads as TGTGCCACCAGTCGGGACAGGGGAAGTATCGCTGAAGCTTTCTTT. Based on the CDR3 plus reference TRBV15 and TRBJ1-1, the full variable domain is DAMVIQNPRYQVTQFGKPVTLSCSQTLNHNVMYWYQQKSSQAPKLLFHYYDKDFNNEADTPDNFQSRRPNTSFCFLDIRSPGLGDTAMYLCATSRDRGSIAEAFFGQGTRLTVV.

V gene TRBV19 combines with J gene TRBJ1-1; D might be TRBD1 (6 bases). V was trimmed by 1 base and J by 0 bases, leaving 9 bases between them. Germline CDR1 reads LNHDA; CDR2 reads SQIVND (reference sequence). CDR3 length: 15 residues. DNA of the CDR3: TGTGCCAGTAGTATAGTGGACAGACTGAACACTGAAGCTTTCTTT. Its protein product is CASSIVDRLNTEAFF.

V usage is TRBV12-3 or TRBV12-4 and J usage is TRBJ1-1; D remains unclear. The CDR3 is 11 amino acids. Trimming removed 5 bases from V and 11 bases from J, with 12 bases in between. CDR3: CASSNIGDAFF. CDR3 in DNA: TGTGCCAGCAGTAACATCGGTGACGCTTTCTTT.

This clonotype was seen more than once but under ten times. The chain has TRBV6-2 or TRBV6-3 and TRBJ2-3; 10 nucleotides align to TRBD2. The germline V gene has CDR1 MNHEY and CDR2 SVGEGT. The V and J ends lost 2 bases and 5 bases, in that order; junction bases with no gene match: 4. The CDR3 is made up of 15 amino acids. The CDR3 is CASSYTRLAGDTQYF. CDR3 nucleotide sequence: TGTGCCAGCAGTTACACAAGACTAGCGGGAGATACGCAGTATTTT.

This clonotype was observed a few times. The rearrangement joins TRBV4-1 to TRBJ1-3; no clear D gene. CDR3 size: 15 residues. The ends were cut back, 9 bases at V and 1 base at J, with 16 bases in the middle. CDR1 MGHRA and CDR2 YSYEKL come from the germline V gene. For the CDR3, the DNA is TGCGCCAGTAACAGTGGGCAAGGGTCTGGAAACACCATATATTTT. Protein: CASNSGQGSGNTIYF.

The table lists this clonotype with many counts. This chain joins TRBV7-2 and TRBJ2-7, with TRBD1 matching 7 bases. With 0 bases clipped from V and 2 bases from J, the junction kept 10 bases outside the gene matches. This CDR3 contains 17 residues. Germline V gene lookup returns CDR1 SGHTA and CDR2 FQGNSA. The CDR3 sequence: CASSLAVTGSKPYEQYF. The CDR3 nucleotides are TGTGCCAGCAGCTTAGCTGTGACAGGGTCGAAACCCTACGAGCAGTACTTC.

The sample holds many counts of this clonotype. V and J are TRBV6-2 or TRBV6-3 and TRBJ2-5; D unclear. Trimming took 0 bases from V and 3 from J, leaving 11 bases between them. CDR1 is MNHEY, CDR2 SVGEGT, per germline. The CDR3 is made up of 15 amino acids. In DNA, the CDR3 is TGTGCCAGCAGTTACTCAAGACCGGTAGAAGAGACCCAGTACTTC. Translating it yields CASSYSRPVEETQYF.